In this sample, the clone carrying this T cell receptor beta chain turned up once. Its antigen is unidentified. The PCR made use of 60 Vbeta and 13 Jbeta primers. Sequenced by immunoSEQ multiplex PCR; TCRdb stores in-frame clones only, minus some. This table holds about 120,000 clones, 60% to 85% found once. Germline CDR1 and CDR2: SEHNR and FQNEAQ (reference sequence). Between the trimmed V and J ends, which lost 2 bases and 7 bases, there was a span of 11 bases. The CDR3 is 13 amino acids. The data are from a study of cytomegalovirus exposure and HLA in healthy donors. General study results and limits: A later analysis found that most CMV-associated TCR beta chains appeared HLA-restricted. Researchers catalogued some 160 TCR beta chains as cytomegalovirus-associated.

What was sequenced was PBMCs. The receptor comes from a woman aged 18-35 years in good health and CMV-seronegative. The chain employs TRBV7-9 and TRBJ1-2, with D possibly matching TRBD1 (5 bases). The CDR3 loop reads CASSLQGGVGYTF. For the CDR3, the DNA is TGTGCCAGCAGCTTACAGGGTGGGGTTGGCTACACCTTC.